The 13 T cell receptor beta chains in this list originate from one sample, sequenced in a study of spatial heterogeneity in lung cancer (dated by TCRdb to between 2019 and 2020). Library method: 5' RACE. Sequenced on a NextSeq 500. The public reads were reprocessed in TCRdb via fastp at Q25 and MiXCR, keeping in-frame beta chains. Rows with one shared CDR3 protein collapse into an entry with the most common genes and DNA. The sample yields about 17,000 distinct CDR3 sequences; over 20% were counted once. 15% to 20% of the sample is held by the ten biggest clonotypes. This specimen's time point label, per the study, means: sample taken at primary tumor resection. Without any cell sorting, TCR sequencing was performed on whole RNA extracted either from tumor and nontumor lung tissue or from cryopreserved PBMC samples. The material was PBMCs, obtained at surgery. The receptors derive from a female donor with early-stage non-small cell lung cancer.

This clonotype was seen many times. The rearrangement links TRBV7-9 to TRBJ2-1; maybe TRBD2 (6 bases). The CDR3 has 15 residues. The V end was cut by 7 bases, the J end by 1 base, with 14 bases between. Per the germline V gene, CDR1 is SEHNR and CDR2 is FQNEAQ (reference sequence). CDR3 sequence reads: CASNVGGASYNEQFF. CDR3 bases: TGTGCCAGCAACGTCGGAGGGGCTTCCTACAATGAGCAGTTCTTC.

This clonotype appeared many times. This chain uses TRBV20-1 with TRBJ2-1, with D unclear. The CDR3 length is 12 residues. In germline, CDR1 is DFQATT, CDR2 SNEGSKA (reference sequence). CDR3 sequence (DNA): TGCACACCAGGAAGCTCCTACAATGAGCAGTTCTTC. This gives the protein CTPGSSYNEQFF.

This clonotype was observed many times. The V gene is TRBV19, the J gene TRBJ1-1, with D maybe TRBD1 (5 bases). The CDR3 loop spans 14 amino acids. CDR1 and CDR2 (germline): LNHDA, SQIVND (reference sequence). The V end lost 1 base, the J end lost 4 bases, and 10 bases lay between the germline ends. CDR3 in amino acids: CASSIAGGGTEAFF. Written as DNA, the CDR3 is TGTGCCAGTAGTATAGCCGGGGGTGGCACTGAAGCTTTCTTT.

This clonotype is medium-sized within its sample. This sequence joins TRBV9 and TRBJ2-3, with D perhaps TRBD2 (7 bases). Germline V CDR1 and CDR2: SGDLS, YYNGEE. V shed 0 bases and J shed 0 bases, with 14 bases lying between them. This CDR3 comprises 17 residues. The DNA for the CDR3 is TGTGCCAGCAGCGTAGGGGGGGCTAGCGGTAGCACAGATACGCAGTATTTT. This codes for CASSVGGASGSTDTQYF.

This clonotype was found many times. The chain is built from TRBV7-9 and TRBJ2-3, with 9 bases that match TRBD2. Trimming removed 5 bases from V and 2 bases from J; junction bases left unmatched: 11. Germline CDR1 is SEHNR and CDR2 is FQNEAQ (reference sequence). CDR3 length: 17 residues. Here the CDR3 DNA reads TGTGCCAGCAGCACAATCCGGGCTAGCGGGAACACAGATACGCAGTATTTT. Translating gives CASSTIRASGNTDTQYF.

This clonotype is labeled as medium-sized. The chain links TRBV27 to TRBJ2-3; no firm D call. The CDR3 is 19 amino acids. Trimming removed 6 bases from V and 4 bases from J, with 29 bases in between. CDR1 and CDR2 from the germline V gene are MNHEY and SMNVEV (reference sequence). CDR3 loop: CASRSVYGSYAVGSDTQYF. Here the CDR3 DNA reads TGTGCCAGCAGAAGCGTCTACGGGTCTTACGCGGTGGGGTCAGATACGCAGTATTTT.

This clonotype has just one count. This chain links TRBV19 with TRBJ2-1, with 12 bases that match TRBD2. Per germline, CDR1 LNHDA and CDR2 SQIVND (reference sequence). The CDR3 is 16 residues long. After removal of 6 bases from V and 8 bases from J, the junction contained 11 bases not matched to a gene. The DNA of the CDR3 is TGTGCCAGTAGCCCGAGGACTAGCGGGATGGTTTATGAGCAGTTCTTC. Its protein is CASSPRTSGMVYEQFF.

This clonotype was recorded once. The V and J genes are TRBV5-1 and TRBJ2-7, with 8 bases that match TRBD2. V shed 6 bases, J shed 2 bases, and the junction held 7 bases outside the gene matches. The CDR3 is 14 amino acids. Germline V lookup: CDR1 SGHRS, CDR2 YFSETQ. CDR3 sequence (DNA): TGCGCCAGCACCATCTCGGGGGGGCCCTACGAGCAGTACTTC. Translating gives CASTISGGPYEQYF.

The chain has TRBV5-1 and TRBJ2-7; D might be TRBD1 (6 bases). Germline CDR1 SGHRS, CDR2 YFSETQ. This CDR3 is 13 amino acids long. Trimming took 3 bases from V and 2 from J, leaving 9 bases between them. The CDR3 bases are TGCGCCAGCAGCTGGGACAAAGCCTACGAGCAGTACTTC. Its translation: CASSWDKAYEQYF.

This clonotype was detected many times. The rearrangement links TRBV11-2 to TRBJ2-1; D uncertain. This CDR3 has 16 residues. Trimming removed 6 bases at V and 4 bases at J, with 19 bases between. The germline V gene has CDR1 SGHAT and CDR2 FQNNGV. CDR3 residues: CASRLRPEIPYNEQFF. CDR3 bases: TGTGCCAGCAGGCTCCGGCCGGAGATCCCGTACAATGAGCAGTTCTTC.

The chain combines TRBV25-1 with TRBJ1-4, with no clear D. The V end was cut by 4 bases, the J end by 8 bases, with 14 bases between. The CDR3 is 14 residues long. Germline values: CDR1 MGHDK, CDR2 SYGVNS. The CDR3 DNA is TGTGCCAGCAGTGTGTTGAGGGAGGACGAAAAACTGTTTTTT. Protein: CASSVLREDEKLFF. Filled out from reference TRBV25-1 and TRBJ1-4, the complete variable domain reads EADIYQTPRYLVIGTGKKITLECSQTMGHDKMYWYQQDPGMELHLIHYSYGVNSTEKGDLSSESTVSRIRTEHFPLTLESARPSHTSQYLCASSVLREDEKLFFGSGTQLSVL.

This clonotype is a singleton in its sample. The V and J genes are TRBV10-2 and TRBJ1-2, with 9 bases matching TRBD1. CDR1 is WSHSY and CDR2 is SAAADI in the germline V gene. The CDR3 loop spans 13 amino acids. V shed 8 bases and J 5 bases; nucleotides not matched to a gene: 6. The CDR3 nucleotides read TGCGCCAGCGAAAGGGGACAGGGATATGGCTACACCTTC. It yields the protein CASERGQGYGYTF.

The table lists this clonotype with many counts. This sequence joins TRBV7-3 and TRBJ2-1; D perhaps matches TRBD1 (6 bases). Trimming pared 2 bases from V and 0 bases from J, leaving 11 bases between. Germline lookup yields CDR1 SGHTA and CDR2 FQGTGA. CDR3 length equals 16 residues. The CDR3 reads CASSLAGVGSYNEQFF. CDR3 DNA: TGTGCCAGCAGCTTAGCAGGGGTTGGCTCCTACAATGAGCAGTTCTTC.